The rows below give T cell receptor beta chains drawn from one sample of a study of T cell responses to AZD1222 COVID-19 vaccine. The repertoire was sequenced with immunoSEQ multiplex PCR; TCRdb's copy has only in-frame clones and lacks some. The table includes some 200,000 clones, roughly 94% detected once. The input for sequencing was peripheral blood, taken 28 days after the second dose of the MenACWY control vaccine. These receptors all come from an adult who received the MenACWY meningococcal vaccine as a control. Both conserved end residues are part of each CDR3. A D gene is named only where the DNA matches it firmly. Clone size is stated in some rows and not others, as once, few, many or a class when expanded.

V gene: TRBV7-9
clone size: -
D gene: TRBD1
J gene: TRBJ1-4
CDR3 DNA: TGTGCCAGCAGCTCGTACAGGGGTCCTAATGAAAAACTGTTTTTT
CDR3 protein: CASSSYRGPNEKLFF

V gene: TRBV15
clone size: -
D gene: -
J gene: TRBJ2-1
CDR3 DNA: TGTGCCACCAGGACCCGGGACAACTCCTACAATGAGCAGTTCTTC
CDR3 protein: CATRTRDNSYNEQFF

V gene: TRBV30
clone size: few
D gene: TRBD1
J gene: TRBJ2-7
CDR3 DNA: TGTGCCTGGAGGACAGGGTCCTACGAGCAGTACTTC
CDR3 protein: CAWRTGSYEQYF

V gene: TRBV29-1
clone size: -
D gene: TRBD1
J gene: TRBJ1-2
CDR3 DNA: TGCAGCGTTCAACCGGGACAGGGGTTATCTGGCTACACCTTC
CDR3 protein: CSVQPGQGLSGYTF

V gene: TRBV7-9
clone size: -
D gene: -
J gene: TRBJ2-3
CDR3 DNA: TGTGCCAGCAGCTCGGCCAGAGAAGCAGATACGCAGTATTTT
CDR3 protein: CASSSAREADTQYF

V gene: TRBV11-2
clone size: once
D gene: -
J gene: TRBJ1-2
CDR3 DNA: TGTGCCAGCAGCCCGGGACGTACGGGGACATATTATGGCTACACCTTC
CDR3 protein: CASSPGRTGTYYGYTF

V gene: TRBV24-1
clone size: -
D gene: -
J gene: TRBJ2-1
CDR3 DNA: TGTGCCACCAGTAAAGGGTGGGAGCAGAGCTCCTACAATGAGCAGTTCTTC
CDR3 protein: CATSKGWEQSSYNEQFF

V gene: TRBV30
clone size: -
D gene: -
J gene: TRBJ1-4
CDR3 DNA: TGTGCCTGGAGTCTTGGGGCGGCGAGTGAAAAACTGTTTTTT
CDR3 protein: CAWSLGAASEKLFF

V gene: TRBV10-3
clone size: -
D gene: -
J gene: TRBJ2-7
CDR3 DNA: TGTGCCATCAGTGACCGACCCCGGGACATTACCTACGAGCAGTACTTC
CDR3 protein: CAISDRPRDITYEQYF

V gene: TRBV5-3
clone size: -
D gene: -
J gene: TRBJ1-2
CDR3 DNA: TGTGCCAGAAGCTTGGTCCGTTACTATGGCTACACCTTC
CDR3 protein: CARSLVRYYGYTF

V gene: TRBV6-5
clone size: -
D gene: -
J gene: TRBJ1-1
CDR3 DNA: TGTGCCAGCAGGCCTCGAGTCTTGAACACTGAAGCTTTCTTT
CDR3 protein: CASRPRVLNTEAFF

V gene: TRBV20-1
clone size: -
D gene: -
J gene: TRBJ2-7
CDR3 DNA: TGCAGTGCCTCAGCGGCGGGAGAGCAGTACTTC
CDR3 protein: CSASAAGEQYF

V gene: TRBV6-1
clone size: -
D gene: TRBD1
J gene: TRBJ1-2
CDR3 DNA: TGTGCCAGCAGTGAAGCGACAGGGATCGGAAACTATGGCTACACCTTC
CDR3 protein: CASSEATGIGNYGYTF

V gene: TRBV7-8
clone size: -
D gene: TRBD1
J gene: TRBJ2-3
CDR3 DNA: TGTGCCAGCAGCTCCCTCGCCCCCGGGACAGGGATCACAGATACGCAGTATTTT
CDR3 protein: CASSSLAPGTGITDTQYF

V gene: TRBV11-2
clone size: -
D gene: TRBD1
J gene: TRBJ1-6
CDR3 DNA: TGTGCCAGCAGCTTAAAATCCGGGACAGAACCTAATTCACCCCTCCACTTT
CDR3 protein: CASSLKSGTEPNSPLHF

V gene: TRBV4-1
clone size: -
D gene: -
J gene: TRBJ2-1
CDR3 DNA: TGCGCCAGCAGCCAAATCGGACTTTACAATGAGCAGTTCTTC
CDR3 protein: CASSQIGLYNEQFF

V gene: TRBV2
clone size: -
D gene: -
J gene: TRBJ1-2
CDR3 DNA: TGTGCCAGCAGTGAAAGGGGGTCTGGGTATGGCTACACCTTC
CDR3 protein: CASSERGSGYGYTF

V gene: TRBV6-6
clone size: -
D gene: -
J gene: TRBJ2-2
CDR3 DNA: TGTGCCAGCAGTTATTCCCCCAGGGTAGGGTCCGGGGAGCTGTTTTTT
CDR3 protein: CASSYSPRVGSGELFF

V gene: TRBV14
clone size: -
D gene: -
J gene: TRBJ1-1
CDR3 DNA: TGTGCCAGCAGCCAAGATATTACGGGGGGGAACACTGAAGCTTTCTTT
CDR3 protein: CASSQDITGGNTEAFF

V gene: TRBV12-2
clone size: -
D gene: -
J gene: TRBJ2-5
CDR3 DNA: TGTGCAAGTCGCTTCCTAGCGGGAGCCAAAGAGACCCAGTACTTC
CDR3 protein: CASRFLAGAKETQYF

V gene: TRBV18
clone size: -
D gene: TRBD1
J gene: TRBJ1-5
CDR3 DNA: TGTGCCAGCTCACCAGCCACAGGGGGAGTAGGTCAGCCCCAGCATTTT
CDR3 protein: CASSPATGGVGQPQHF

V gene: TRBV5-8
clone size: -
D gene: TRBD2
J gene: TRBJ2-1
CDR3 DNA: TGTGCCAGCAGCTCGGGGGGATCCTACAATGAGCAGTTCTTC
CDR3 protein: CASSSGGSYNEQFF

V gene: TRBV28
clone size: -
D gene: -
J gene: TRBJ1-5
CDR3 DNA: TGTGCCAGCAGTTTAGGGGGGCCCGGCGGTCAGCCCCAGCATTTT
CDR3 protein: CASSLGGPGGQPQHF

V gene: TRBV5-1
clone size: -
D gene: -
J gene: TRBJ1-1
CDR3 DNA: TGCGCCAGCAGCCCCCAACCGGGACAAATGAACACTGAAGCTTTCTTT
CDR3 protein: CASSPQPGQMNTEAFF

V gene: TRBV7-2
clone size: -
D gene: -
J gene: TRBJ2-1
CDR3 DNA: TGTGCCAGCAGCGGGCAGAGGAATGAGCAGTTCTTC
CDR3 protein: CASSGQRNEQFF

V gene: TRBV7-3
clone size: -
D gene: -
J gene: TRBJ1-6
CDR3 DNA: TGTGCCAGCAGCTTAAGCGGGGCGGGTAATTCACCCCTCCACTTT
CDR3 protein: CASSLSGAGNSPLHF

V gene: TRBV1
clone size: -
D gene: -
J gene: TRBJ2-7
CDR3 DNA: TGCACCAGCAGCCAAAGATGGGACCACAGGTCCGAGCAATACTTC
CDR3 protein: CTSSQRWDHRSEQYF

V gene: TRBV3-1/TRBV3-2
clone size: -
D gene: -
J gene: TRBJ2-7
CDR3 DNA: TGTGCCAGCAGCCAGACAAAGGGGGGCCGGGTCGAGCAGTACTTC
CDR3 protein: CASSQTKGGRVEQYF

V gene: TRBV4-2
clone size: -
D gene: TRBD2
J gene: TRBJ2-3
CDR3 DNA: TGTGCCAGCAGCCAAGATGGGGCGGGAGTAACCACAGATACGCAGTATTTT
CDR3 protein: CASSQDGAGVTTDTQYF

V gene: TRBV6-4
clone size: -
D gene: TRBD1
J gene: TRBJ1-2
CDR3 DNA: TGTGCCAGCAGTGCCAGCGGGACAGGGGGCGCCGGCTACACCTTC
CDR3 protein: CASSASGTGGAGYTF

V gene: TRBV30
clone size: -
D gene: TRBD2
J gene: TRBJ2-3
CDR3 DNA: TGTGCCTGGAGTGAGGGGGGACTAGCAGATACGCAGTATTTT
CDR3 protein: CAWSEGGLADTQYF

V gene: TRBV7-6
clone size: -
D gene: -
J gene: TRBJ2-7
CDR3 DNA: TGTGCCAGCAGCTTACAGGGAGACGGAGGGTACGAGCAGTACTTC
CDR3 protein: CASSLQGDGGYEQYF

V gene: TRBV12-3/TRBV12-4
clone size: -
D gene: -
J gene: TRBJ2-7
CDR3 DNA: TGTGCCAGCAGTTTACGGGGATACGAGCAGTACTTC
CDR3 protein: CASSLRGYEQYF

V gene: TRBV7-9
clone size: once
D gene: -
J gene: TRBJ2-1
CDR3 DNA: TGTGCCAGCAGCTTAGAACTGCGCAATGAGCAGTTCTTC
CDR3 protein: CASSLELRNEQFF

V gene: TRBV6-1
clone size: -
D gene: -
J gene: TRBJ1-1
CDR3 DNA: TGTGCCAGCAGTGAAAGGGACGGGAACACTGAAGCTTTCTTT
CDR3 protein: CASSERDGNTEAFF

V gene: TRBV9
clone size: -
D gene: TRBD2
J gene: TRBJ2-1
CDR3 DNA: TGTGCCAGCAGCGGTGATATCAGCGGGGGCCGATTCAATGAGCAGTTCTTC
CDR3 protein: CASSGDISGGRFNEQFF

V gene: TRBV6-5
clone size: -
D gene: -
J gene: TRBJ1-4
CDR3 DNA: TGTGCCAGCAGCGAGTCGGGGGTTTCAATGGAAAAACTGTTTTTT
CDR3 protein: CASSESGVSMEKLFF

V gene: TRBV13
clone size: -
D gene: -
J gene: TRBJ1-2
CDR3 DNA: TGTGCCAGCAGCTTAGTGTCCCGCGGCTACACCTTC
CDR3 protein: CASSLVSRGYTF

V gene: TRBV24-1
clone size: -
D gene: -
J gene: TRBJ2-1
CDR3 DNA: TGTGCCACCAGTGACCCAAACGCGGGACAGTTCAATGAGCAGTTCTTC
CDR3 protein: CATSDPNAGQFNEQFF

V gene: TRBV15
clone size: -
D gene: -
J gene: TRBJ1-6
CDR3 DNA: TGTGCCACCAGCAGAGATGCCCGGGCCTCCTATAATTCACCCCTCCACTTT
CDR3 protein: CATSRDARASYNSPLHF

V gene: TRBV7-9
clone size: -
D gene: TRBD1
J gene: TRBJ2-3
CDR3 DNA: TGTGCCAGCAGCTTAACAGGGGACGCAGATACGCAGTATTTT
CDR3 protein: CASSLTGDADTQYF

V gene: TRBV6-1
clone size: -
D gene: TRBD2
J gene: TRBJ2-7
CDR3 DNA: TGTGCCAGCAGTGAGGCGACTAGCGGGAGCCGTTTCTACGAGCAGTACTTC
CDR3 protein: CASSEATSGSRFYEQYF

V gene: TRBV11-2
clone size: -
D gene: -
J gene: TRBJ2-7
CDR3 DNA: TGTGCCAGCAGCATCTCGGAGGGCGTCTACGAGCAGTACTTC
CDR3 protein: CASSISEGVYEQYF

V gene: TRBV28
clone size: -
D gene: -
J gene: TRBJ1-2
CDR3 DNA: TGTGCCAGCATTAGCAACTATGGCTACACCTTC
CDR3 protein: CASISNYGYTF

V gene: TRBV10-3
clone size: -
D gene: -
J gene: TRBJ2-3
CDR3 DNA: TGTGCCATCAGTGAGTCGGGGGTGAATACAGATACGCAGTATTTT
CDR3 protein: CAISESGVNTDTQYF

V gene: TRBV12-3/TRBV12-4
clone size: -
D gene: -
J gene: TRBJ1-2
CDR3 DNA: TGTGCCAGCACTTTTAGGGGGGGCGGCTACACCTTC
CDR3 protein: CASTFRGGGYTF

V gene: TRBV30
clone size: -
D gene: -
J gene: TRBJ1-2
CDR3 DNA: TGTGCCTGGTCACTTGGGACCTATGGCTACACCTTC
CDR3 protein: CAWSLGTYGYTF

V gene: TRBV28
clone size: -
D gene: TRBD2
J gene: TRBJ2-3
CDR3 DNA: TGTGCCAGCAGTCATCCTAGCGGGAGCATATCAGATACGCAGTATTTT
CDR3 protein: CASSHPSGSISDTQYF

V gene: TRBV20-1
clone size: once
D gene: TRBD2
J gene: TRBJ2-1
CDR3 DNA: TGCAGTGCCCCTAGGGGAAGCGGGAGTCTCTTC
CDR3 protein: CSAPRGSGSLF

V gene: TRBV10-1
clone size: -
D gene: -
J gene: TRBJ2-1
CDR3 DNA: TGCGCCAGCAGTGAGGGGAGGTGGTACAATGAGCAGTTCTTC
CDR3 protein: CASSEGRWYNEQFF

V gene: TRBV7-9
clone size: -
D gene: -
J gene: TRBJ2-7
CDR3 DNA: TGTGCCAGCAGCTCCCGGGGGGAGCAGTACTTC
CDR3 protein: CASSSRGEQYF

V gene: TRBV24-1
clone size: -
D gene: TRBD2
J gene: TRBJ2-5
CDR3 DNA: TGTGCCACCAGTGATCCGACTAGCGGATGGGAGACCCAGTACTTC
CDR3 protein: CATSDPTSGWETQYF

V gene: TRBV18
clone size: -
D gene: -
J gene: TRBJ1-5
CDR3 DNA: TGTGCCAGCTCCGCGTCGGCAGGGGGCAATCAGCCCCAGCATTTT
CDR3 protein: CASSASAGGNQPQHF

V gene: TRBV11-2
clone size: -
D gene: TRBD1
J gene: TRBJ2-5
CDR3 DNA: TGTGCCAGCGGCTCGACAGGGGAAGAGACCCAGTACTTC
CDR3 protein: CASGSTGEETQYF

V gene: TRBV27
clone size: -
D gene: -
J gene: TRBJ1-5
CDR3 DNA: TGTGCCAGCAGTTTATCGATGGAGGGCCAGCCCCAGCATTTT
CDR3 protein: CASSLSMEGQPQHF

V gene: TRBV5-1
clone size: -
D gene: TRBD1
J gene: TRBJ1-1
CDR3 DNA: TGCGCCAGCAGCTTGGGGGGGACAGTGAACACTGAAGCTTTCTTT
CDR3 protein: CASSLGGTVNTEAFF

V gene: TRBV28
clone size: -
D gene: -
J gene: TRBJ1-4
CDR3 DNA: TGTGCCAGCACTCTAGGGGGGATCGGTGAAAAACTGTTTTTT
CDR3 protein: CASTLGGIGEKLFF

V gene: TRBV6-5
clone size: -
D gene: TRBD1
J gene: TRBJ1-2
CDR3 DNA: TGTGCCAGCAGACTACAGGGGGCGAACTATGGCTACACCTTC
CDR3 protein: CASRLQGANYGYTF

V gene: TRBV27
clone size: -
D gene: TRBD1
J gene: TRBJ2-2
CDR3 DNA: TGTGCCAGCAGCCCCCTACAGGGGGCTTGGACCGGGGAGCTGTTTTTT
CDR3 protein: CASSPLQGAWTGELFF